A single sample is the source of the 15 T cell receptor beta chains below, sequenced in a study of naive and memory T cell subsets. Treatment specified: skin biopsy from PPD injection site in Mantoux-positive individual. TCR cDNA received a 3' ligated oligonucleotide that carried a UMI. The SP2 primer and nested alpha and beta constant region primers amplified ligated cDNA in four rounds. Using its own MiXCR run on the UMI-ligation and nested PCR reads, TCRdb lists one record per CDR3 protein. Found here are 37,000 or so distinct CDR3 sequences, about 11% of them singletons; the top ten hold almost 4%. This material consisted of skin, taken from a tuberculin skin test site. These receptors originate from an adult in good health.

There are many counts of this clonotype. This chain links TRBV2 with TRBJ2-4; tentatively, D is TRBD2 (6 bases). The CDR3 has 15 amino acids. The V gene lost 5 bases and the J gene lost 6 bases, with 17 bases spanning the gap. Germline V gene lookup returns CDR1 SNHLY and CDR2 FYNNEI. CDR3 in DNA: TGTGCCAGCAGTACTAGTGACGGGGGAGCAAACATTCAGTACTTC. This encodes CASSTSDGGANIQYF.

This clonotype was seen a few times. The CDR3 spells CASSLYRGENTGELFF. Written as DNA, the CDR3 is TGTGCCAGCAGCCTTTACCGTGGGGAGAACACCGGGGAGCTGTTTTTT. The chain has TRBV7-8 and TRBJ2-2; D gene unclear. Germline lookup yields CDR1 SGHVS and CDR2 FQNEAQ. Trimming removed 5 bases from V and 1 base from J, with 14 bases in between. The CDR3 consists of 16 residues. Together with reference TRBV7-8 and TRBJ2-2, the CDR3 gives the full variable domain: GAGVSQSPRYKVAKRGQDVALRCDPISGHVSLFWYQQALGQGPEFLTYFQNEAQLDKSGLPSDRFFAERPEGSVSTLKIQRTQQEDSAVYLCASSLYRGENTGELFFGEGSRLTVL.

V gene TRBV7-9 combines with J gene TRBJ2-2; perhaps TRBD2 as D (5 bases). This CDR3 is built from 13 residues. Germline-derived CDR1 and CDR2 are SEHNR and FQNEAQ (reference sequence). Trimming left V 8 bases short and J 2 bases short, with 9 bases between. The CDR3 reads CASLGDNTGELFF. The CDR3 coding sequence is TGTGCCAGCCTCGGGGATAACACCGGGGAGCTGTTTTTT.

Sample share makes this clonotype medium-sized. The chain is built from TRBV27 and TRBJ2-7; TRBD2 matches 10 bases. In germline, CDR1 is MNHEY, CDR2 SMNVEV (reference sequence). The CDR3 totals 15 residues. Unmatched junction bases numbered 4, after V lost 3 bases and J lost 2 bases. The CDR3 coding sequence is TGTGCCAGCAGTTTTAGCGGGGGGCAAACCTACGAGCAGTACTTC. This sequence encodes CASSFSGGQTYEQYF.

This clonotype was recorded many times. V usage is TRBV12-3 or TRBV12-4 and J usage is TRBJ2-7; 7 positions match TRBD2. The CDR3 is made up of 15 amino acids. Germline trimming cut 5 bases from V and 0 bases from J; bases unmatched to any gene: 7. The CDR3 is CASSRSGTSSYEQYF. The DNA of the CDR3 is TGTGCCAGCAGTCGAAGCGGGACGAGCTCCTACGAGCAGTACTTC.

This clonotype showed up many times. The rearrangement uses TRBV6-5 and TRBJ2-1; 9 positions match TRBD2. The germline CDR1 and CDR2 sequences are MNHEY and SVGAGI. The CDR3 is 15 residues long. The V gene end was trimmed by 5 bases and the J gene end by 1 base; junction bases not matched to a gene: 3. This chain's CDR3 is CASSRSGSSYNEQFF. CDR3 nucleotides: TGTGCCAGCAGTCGTAGCGGGAGTTCCTACAATGAGCAGTTCTTC.

This clonotype was recorded many times. The gene calls are TRBV18 and TRBJ1-1; D is perhaps TRBD1 (5 bases). CDR3 length: 14 amino acids. Germline loops: CDR1 KGHSH, CDR2 LQKENI. V lost 2 bases to trimming and J lost 4 bases, with 11 bases between them. CDR3 sequence: CASSPENGGTEAFF. The CDR3 region has the DNA TGTGCCAGCTCACCAGAAAATGGGGGCACTGAAGCTTTCTTT.

J is TRBJ2-1 and V is TRBV9, with 8 bases fitting TRBD1. The CDR3 has 16 residues. The germline CDR1 and CDR2 sequences are SGDLS and YYNGEE. J gave up 9 bases and V 5 bases, and 16 bases lay outside the gene matches. This CDR3 reads CASSAVPQGATGEQFF. The CDR3 coding sequence is TGTGCCAGCAGTGCGGTCCCGCAGGGGGCAACTGGTGAGCAGTTCTTC.

The table lists this clonotype with many counts. The chain joins TRBV7-9 to TRBJ2-1; 7 nucleotides agree with TRBD1. V lost 5 bases to trimming and J lost 5 bases; unmatched junction nucleotides: 3. This CDR3 spans 13 amino acids. In germline, CDR1 is SEHNR, CDR2 FQNEAQ (reference sequence). The CDR3 loop reads CASSQGENNEQFF. In DNA, the CDR3 is TGTGCCAGCAGCCAGGGGGAGAACAATGAGCAGTTCTTC.

This clonotype was recorded a few times. The chain links TRBV6-1 to TRBJ1-1, with D perhaps matching TRBD1 (5 bases). CDR1 is MNHNS and CDR2 is SASEGT in the germline V gene. With 5 bases removed from V and 8 bases from J, the gap between germline ends came to 12 bases. The CDR3 is 12 residues long. CDR3 DNA: TGTGCCAGCAGTTACGAGGGGACGGAAGCTTTCTTT. The encoded protein is CASSYEGTEAFF.

The chain joins TRBV18 to TRBJ2-7; 7 bases line up with TRBD1. Germline CDR1 KGHSH, CDR2 LQKENI. Unmatched junction bases numbered 7, after V lost 5 bases and J lost 3 bases. The CDR3 is made up of 14 amino acids. The CDR3 nucleotides read TGTGCCAGCTCAAAAGGGGGCTCGGTCTACGAGCAGTACTTC. Translated: CASSKGGSVYEQYF.

The chain combines TRBV7-3 with TRBJ1-1; 7 nucleotides agree with TRBD1. In germline, CDR1 is SGHTA, CDR2 FQGTGA. The CDR3 length is 14 residues. Unmatched junction bases numbered 3, after V lost 4 bases and J lost 1 base. CDR3 amino acids: CASSSNRGNTEAFF. CDR3 nucleotide sequence: TGTGCCAGCAGCTCCAACAGGGGGAACACTGAAGCTTTCTTT.

The rearrangement links TRBV12-3 or TRBV12-4 to TRBJ2-1, with D hard to call. There are 13 residues in the CDR3. The ends were cut back, 6 bases at V and 7 bases at J, with 13 bases in the middle. Written as DNA, the CDR3 is TGTGCCAGCAGCCAGAACCGGTGGAATGAGCAGTTCTTC. It specifies CASSQNRWNEQFF.

Points on this clonotype: A much larger clone lies one base from this, so it may be a read error. The missing conserved phenylalanine or tryptophan at the end of this CDR3 makes a read error likely. The V and J genes are TRBV29-1 and TRBJ2-7; D unresolved. Trimming pared 1 base from V and 7 bases from J, leaving 8 bases between. Germline V lookup: CDR1 SQVTM, CDR2 ANQGSEA. CDR3 size: 11 residues. The chain's CDR3 is CSVEGNGEQYS. For the CDR3, the DNA is TGCAGCGTTGAAGGCAACGGAGAGCAGTACTCC.

In this sample, this clonotype turned up once. The chain employs TRBV29-1 and TRBJ2-3; 8 bases are shared with TRBD2. V shed 2 bases and J 4 bases; nucleotides not matched to a gene: 8. Germline-derived CDR1 and CDR2 are SQVTM and ANQGSEA. This CDR3 has 15 amino acids. The CDR3 DNA follows: TGCAGCGTTGAATTCGCGGGGGGTTTGTCAGATACGCAGTATTTT. The encoded protein is CSVEFAGGLSDTQYF.